The rows below give T cell receptor beta chains drawn from one sample of a study of ipilimumab plus nivolumab after autologous stem cell transplantation. Profiling relied on immunoSEQ multiplex PCR, and the TCRdb table lists in-frame clones only, not all of them. The sample includes about 12,000 clones, 69% of them seen just once. The sequenced sample was PBMCs, obtained in a trial of ipilimumab plus nivolumab as post-transplant consolidation. The receptors were sampled from a male donor with diffuse large B-cell lymphoma. CDR3s leave out the opening cysteine and the closing phenylalanine or tryptophan. Each record gives: V gene, CDR3 length, CDR3 protein.

>TRBV7-8|12
ASSPPGAHYGYT
>TRBV6-5|13
ASSYSSRGQAEAF
>TRBV7-2|11
ASSPPDSGGYT
>TRBV7-2|12
ASSLIGQNTEAF
>TRBV10-2|14
ASQGLAGVGTDTQY
>TRBV7-6|12
ASSPWTSGREQY
>TRBV15|10
ATGRGSGELF
>TRBV11-3|11
ASSSRGRGEAF
>TRBV5-6|14
ASSLDRLVPTDTQY
>TRBV5-1|14
ASSLSDGRSQETQY
>TRBV27|13
ASSKGQGAIYGYT
>TRBV25-1|11
ASSGYGANVLT
>TRBV4-1|14
ASSQVSGTKDEKLF
>TRBV11-3|11
ASSDSPGDTQY
>TRBV19|14
ASTWSGTAFNQPQH
>TRBV10-1|12
ASRENLSGNTIY
>TRBV11-3|11
ASSLESHNEQF
>TRBV7-9|12
ASSRDRGRYEQY
>TRBV29-1|12
SVDLTGTGNEQF
>TRBV28|10
ASSLGGGGYT
>TRBV2|12
ASSELAGTDTQY
>TRBV6-5|9
ASAGNTEAF
>TRBV6-1|13
ASTLGQGRNQPQH
>TRBV6-1|14
ASSERLAGGEETQY
>TRBV27|12
ASSHKGVFYEQY